The T cell receptor beta chain under discussion was sequenced for a study of blood T cell repertoires in COVID-19. Study-level background: Samples of COVID-19 (acute and convalescent) were obtained from the United States, Italy and Spain.

Source study methods: Amplifying reference gene primers gave estimates of nucleated cell counts. Some clones are missing from TCRdb's copy, which holds only in-frame ones; the method was immunoSEQ multiplex PCR. The V and J calls and clone size come from that table; D and trimming were worked out from the DNA. The sample consists of roughly 220,000 clones, around 90% of them appearing once. Participants reported their clinical history, and cohort assignment relied on those reports. The CDR3 extends over 15 amino acids. Trimming removed 3 bases at V and 2 bases at J, with 11 bases between. CDR1 is LGHDT, CDR2 YNNKEL, per germline (reference sequence).

The source of this sequence is a man aged 25-45 years who had been exposed to COVID-19. The material sequenced was PBMCs or T cells enriched from blood (not recorded which). The chain uses TRBV3-1 (or the pseudogene TRBV3-2) and TRBJ1-3; TRBD1 might be the D (5 bases). The CDR3 spells CASSQSGGAGNTIYF. In DNA form, the CDR3 reads TGTGCCAGCAGCCAGAGTGGGGGGGCTGGAAACACCATATATTTT.